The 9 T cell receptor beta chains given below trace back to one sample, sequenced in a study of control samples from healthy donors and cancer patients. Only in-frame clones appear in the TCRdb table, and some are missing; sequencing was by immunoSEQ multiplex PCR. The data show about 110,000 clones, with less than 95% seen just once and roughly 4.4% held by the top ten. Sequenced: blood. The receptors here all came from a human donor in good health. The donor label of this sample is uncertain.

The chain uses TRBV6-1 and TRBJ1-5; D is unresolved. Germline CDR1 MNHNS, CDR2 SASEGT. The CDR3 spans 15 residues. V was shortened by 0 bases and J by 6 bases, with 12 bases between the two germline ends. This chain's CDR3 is CASSEAKGYGQPQHF. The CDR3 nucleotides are TGTGCCAGCAGTGAAGCGAAGGGATATGGTCAGCCCCAGCATTTT.

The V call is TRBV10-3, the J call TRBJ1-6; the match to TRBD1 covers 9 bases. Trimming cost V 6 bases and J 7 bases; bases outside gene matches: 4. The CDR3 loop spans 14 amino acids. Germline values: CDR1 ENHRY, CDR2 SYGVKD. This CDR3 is CAISPGQGNSPLHF. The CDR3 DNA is TGTGCCATCAGCCCCGGACAGGGGAATTCACCCCTCCACTTT.

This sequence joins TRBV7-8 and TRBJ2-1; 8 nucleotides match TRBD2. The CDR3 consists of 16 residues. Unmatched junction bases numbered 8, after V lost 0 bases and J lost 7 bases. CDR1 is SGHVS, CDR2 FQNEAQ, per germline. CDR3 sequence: CASSLALGGGRNEQFF. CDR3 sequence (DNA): TGTGCCAGCAGCTTAGCCTTAGGCGGGGGGCGTAATGAGCAGTTCTTC.

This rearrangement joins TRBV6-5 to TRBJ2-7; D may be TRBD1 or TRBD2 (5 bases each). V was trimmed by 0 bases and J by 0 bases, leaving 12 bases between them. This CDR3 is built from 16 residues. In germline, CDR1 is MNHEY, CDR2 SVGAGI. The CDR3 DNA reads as TGTGCCAGCAGTTACTCATGGGGGACCAGCTCCTACGAGCAGTACTTC. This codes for CASSYSWGTSSYEQYF.

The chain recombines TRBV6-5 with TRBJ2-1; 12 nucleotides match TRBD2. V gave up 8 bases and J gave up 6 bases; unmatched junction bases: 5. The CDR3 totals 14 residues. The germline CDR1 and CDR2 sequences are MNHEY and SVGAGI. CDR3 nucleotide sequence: TGTGCCAGCCACCTAGCGGGGGGGCGCAATGAGCAGTTCTTC. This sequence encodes CASHLAGGRNEQFF.

The CDR3 nucleotides are TGTGCCAGCACCTCTTCGGGACACCCTTTGGCCTCTGGAAACACCATATATTTT. As protein: CASTSSGHPLASGNTIYF. The gene calls are TRBV28 and TRBJ1-3; the D gene is possibly TRBD1 (6 bases). The CDR3 runs to 18 residues. Germline values: CDR1 MDHEN, CDR2 SYDVKM. Trimming shortened V by 7 bases and J by 0 bases, and 22 bases separated the two germline ends.

CDR3 region: CAISASGDETQYF. The CDR3 DNA reads TGTGCCATCAGTGCCAGCGGGGACGAGACCCAGTACTTC. The chain joins TRBV10-3 to TRBJ2-5; 7 nucleotides line up with TRBD2. CDR1 ENHRY and CDR2 SYGVKD come from the germline V gene. V lost 4 bases, J lost 5 bases, and 4 bases stayed unmatched. There are 13 residues in the CDR3.

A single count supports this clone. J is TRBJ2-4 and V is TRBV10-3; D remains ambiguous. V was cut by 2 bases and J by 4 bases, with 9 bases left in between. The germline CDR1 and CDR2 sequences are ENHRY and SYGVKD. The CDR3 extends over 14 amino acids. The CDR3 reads CAISEVQRKNIQYF. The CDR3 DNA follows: TGTGCCATCAGTGAGGTACAGAGGAAAAACATTCAGTACTTC.

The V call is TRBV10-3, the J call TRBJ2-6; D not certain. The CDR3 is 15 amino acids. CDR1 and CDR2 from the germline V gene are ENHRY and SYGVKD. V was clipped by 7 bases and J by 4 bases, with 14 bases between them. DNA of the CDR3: TGTGCCATCACGGATGGGCCGGAAGGGGCCAACGTCCTGACTTTC. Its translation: CAITDGPEGANVLTF.